This T cell receptor (beta chain) was recovered during a study of cytomegalovirus exposure and HLA in healthy donors. Study findings and constraints: Reports indicated that the classifier achieved high specificity and sensitivity in diagnosing cytomegalovirus status. A subsequent analysis found that TCR clusters from the first cohort also tended to co-occur in the approximately 130 validation repertoires, with approximately 94% of cluster scores above 0.

Germline assignment: CDR1 LNHNV and CDR2 YYDKDF (reference sequence). The germline V and J ends were trimmed by 3 bases and 3 bases, with 9 bases remaining between them. The CDR3 is 14 amino acids. To note about this clone: As yet, its antigen is unknown.

The protocol was immunoSEQ multiplex PCR, while the TCRdb copy is restricted to in-frame clones and leaves out a portion. The table records over 130,000 clones, approximately 86% of them present only once. J is TRBJ2-1 and V is TRBV15; tentatively, D is TRBD2 (6 bases). The receptor's source is a man younger than 35 in good health and CMV-seropositive. Sequenced: PBMCs. CDR3 region: CATSRGGGYNEQFF. The CDR3, as DNA: TGTGCCACCAGCAGGGGGGGAGGCTACAATGAGCAGTTCTTC.